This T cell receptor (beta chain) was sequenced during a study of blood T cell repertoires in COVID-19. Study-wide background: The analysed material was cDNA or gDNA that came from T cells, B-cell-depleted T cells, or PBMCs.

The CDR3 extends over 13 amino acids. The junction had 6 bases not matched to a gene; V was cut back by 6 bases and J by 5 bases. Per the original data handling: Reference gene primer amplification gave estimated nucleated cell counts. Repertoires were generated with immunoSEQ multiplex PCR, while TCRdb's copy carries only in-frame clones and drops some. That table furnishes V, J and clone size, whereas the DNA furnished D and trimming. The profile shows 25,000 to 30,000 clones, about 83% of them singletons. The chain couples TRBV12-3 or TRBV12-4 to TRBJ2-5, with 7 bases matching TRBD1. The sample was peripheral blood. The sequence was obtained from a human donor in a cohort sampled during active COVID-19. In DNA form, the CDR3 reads TGTGCCAGCAGAACGACAGGGTCGGAGACCCAGTACTTC. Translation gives CASRTTGSETQYF.